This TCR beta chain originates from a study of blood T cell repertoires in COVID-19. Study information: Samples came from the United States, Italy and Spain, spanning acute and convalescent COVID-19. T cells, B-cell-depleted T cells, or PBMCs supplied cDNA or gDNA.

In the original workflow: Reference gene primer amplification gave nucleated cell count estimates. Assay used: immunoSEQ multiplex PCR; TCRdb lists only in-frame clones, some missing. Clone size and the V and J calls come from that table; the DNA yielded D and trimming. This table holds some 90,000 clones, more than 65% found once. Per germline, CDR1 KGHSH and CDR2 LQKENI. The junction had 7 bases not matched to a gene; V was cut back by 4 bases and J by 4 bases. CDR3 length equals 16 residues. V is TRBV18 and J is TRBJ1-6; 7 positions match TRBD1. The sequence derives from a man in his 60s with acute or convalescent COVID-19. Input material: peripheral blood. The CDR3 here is CASSQESGGYNSPLHF. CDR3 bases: TGTGCCAGCTCACAAGAATCAGGGGGATATAATTCACCCCTCCACTTT.